These T cell receptor beta chains were read from a single sample in a study of T cell repertoires in cytomegalovirus infection. From the reads, TCRdb called clonotypes with MiXCR, one entry per CDR3 protein. The sample contains around 340,000 distinct CDR3 sequences, 25% to 30% of which appear only once. The antigens of these receptors remain unknown. Source: cultured PBMCs, taken from culture after CMV antigen stimulation. These receptor sequences come from a human donor in good health (CMV status not recorded). Some clones in this sample may be carry-over from other donors' samples. Both conserved end residues are part of each CDR3. The order of the fields is J gene, V gene, clone size, D gene, CDR3 DNA, CDR3 protein. D genes are given only for firm matches. Expanded clones are given a class, and other clones once, few, many or no size at all.

J: TRBJ2-1
V: TRBV6-1
size: few
D: -
DNA: TGTGCCAGCAGTGAAGATGGGGGCCTGTACAATGAGCAGTTCTTC
CDR3: CASSEDGGLYNEQFF

J: TRBJ2-7
V: TRBV6-5
size: few
D: TRBD2
DNA: TGTGCCAGCAGGTTGACTAGCGGGAGGGAGTACGAGCAGTACTTC
CDR3: CASRLTSGREYEQYF

J: TRBJ2-1
V: TRBV12-3/TRBV12-4
size: -
D: TRBD2
DNA: TGTGCCAGCAGTTCATTACTAGCGGCACTACCTAATGAGCAGTTCTTC
CDR3: CASSSLLAALPNEQFF

J: TRBJ2-5
V: TRBV20-1
size: -
D: -
DNA: TGCAGTCTAAGAAAGGGGGGTGGGGCCCAAGAGACCCAGTACTTC
CDR3: CSLRKGGGAQETQYF

J: TRBJ2-2
V: TRBV7-7
size: few
D: -
DNA: TGTGCTAGCAGCCGACCGGGGGACACCGGGGAGCTGTTTTTT
CDR3: CASSRPGDTGELFF

J: TRBJ1-5
V: TRBV6-6
size: -
D: -
DNA: TGTGCCAGCAGTCTAATATCTCCCAATCAGCCCCAGCATTTT
CDR3: CASSLISPNQPQHF

J: TRBJ2-1
V: TRBV7-2
size: many
D: -
DNA: TGTGCCAGCAGCCCGTCAGGACGGAGCTGGGGCGAGCAGTTCTTC
CDR3: CASSPSGRSWGEQFF

J: TRBJ1-6
V: TRBV7-2
size: -
D: -
DNA: TGTGCCAGCGGCTTAGATGCCTACTCACCCCTCCACTTT
CDR3: CASGLDAYSPLHF

J: TRBJ1-5
V: TRBV12-3/TRBV12-4
size: -
D: -
DNA: TGTGCCAGCACCCCCCGAGGGGGGCAGCCCCAGCATTTT
CDR3: CASTPRGGQPQHF

J: TRBJ2-1
V: TRBV6-6
size: few
D: -
DNA: TGTGCCAGCAGTCATTCTCTGACCCCCCCGTGGGGCAATGAGCAGTTCTTC
CDR3: CASSHSLTPPWGNEQFF

J: TRBJ2-6
V: TRBV7-4
size: -
D: -
DNA: TGTGCCAGCAGTCGGACGAGGGCCTCTGGGGCCAACGTCCTGACTTTC
CDR3: CASSRTRASGANVLTF

J: TRBJ1-4
V: TRBV7-6
size: -
D: -
DNA: TGTGCCAGCAGCTTAGGGGAAGGGATTAATGAAAAACTGTTTTTT
CDR3: CASSLGEGINEKLFF

J: TRBJ2-3
V: TRBV11-2
size: few
D: -
DNA: TGTGCCAGCAGCCCACCGGGTTTGGGAGATACGCAGTATTTT
CDR3: CASSPPGLGDTQYF

J: TRBJ1-1
V: TRBV5-1
size: -
D: -
DNA: TGCGCCAGCAGTCCCCCCCGGGAGGGGCTCGCTTTCTTT
CDR3: CASSPPREGLAFF

J: TRBJ2-3
V: TRBV7-2
size: -
D: TRBD2
DNA: TGTGCCAGCAGCTTGACTAGCGGGGGTTCAGATACGCAGTATTTT
CDR3: CASSLTSGGSDTQYF

J: TRBJ2-1
V: TRBV20-1
size: -
D: -
DNA: TGCAGTGCTCTGATCCCCCGGCAGGGCCTAGGGAACAATGAGCAGTTCTTC
CDR3: CSALIPRQGLGNNEQFF

J: TRBJ2-7
V: TRBV6-5
size: few
D: TRBD1
DNA: TGTGCCAGCAGAAGAACCGAGACAGGGAATCTCTACGAGCAGTACTTC
CDR3: CASRRTETGNLYEQYF

J: TRBJ1-5
V: TRBV6-1
size: -
D: TRBD1
DNA: TGTGCCAGCAGCACGTTGGGACAGGGAAGGGGTCAGCCCCAGCATTTT
CDR3: CASSTLGQGRGQPQHF

J: TRBJ1-3
V: TRBV7-9
size: few
D: -
DNA: TGTGCCAGCAGCTGGGAATCGGGAGACACCATATATTTT
CDR3: CASSWESGDTIYF

J: TRBJ2-2
V: TRBV12-3/TRBV12-4
size: -
D: -
DNA: TGTGCCAGCAGTCAGAGTAGACAGACGGCGAACACCGGGGAGCTGTTTTTT
CDR3: CASSQSRQTANTGELFF

J: TRBJ2-1
V: TRBV5-6
size: few
D: -
DNA: TGTGCCAGCAGCTTGCGGGGGAGCACCTACAATGAGCAGTTCTTC
CDR3: CASSLRGSTYNEQFF

J: TRBJ2-7
V: TRBV28
size: -
D: -
DNA: TGTGCCAGCAGCCGACAGCATTCCTACGAGCAGTACTTC
CDR3: CASSRQHSYEQYF

J: TRBJ2-7
V: TRBV30
size: few
D: TRBD1
DNA: TGTGCCTGGAGCCGGGACAGGGGTTACGAGCAGTACTTC
CDR3: CAWSRDRGYEQYF

J: TRBJ1-6
V: TRBV28
size: many
D: TRBD1
DNA: TGTGCCAGCAGCCCGAGGACAGGGGTGAGATCACCCCTCCACTTT
CDR3: CASSPRTGVRSPLHF

J: TRBJ2-7
V: TRBV7-6
size: -
D: TRBD1
DNA: TGTGCCAGCAGCTCTGACAGGGGGCCTTTCTTTGAGCAGTACTTC
CDR3: CASSSDRGPFFEQYF

J: TRBJ1-2
V: TRBV28
size: -
D: -
DNA: TGTGCCAGCACCCTGATTTCCGTAGCTAACTATGGCTACACCTTC
CDR3: CASTLISVANYGYTF

J: TRBJ2-5
V: TRBV2
size: -
D: -
DNA: TGTGCCAGCAGTGCCCACCCGGGGGCTCGGGAGACCCAGTACTTC
CDR3: CASSAHPGARETQYF

J: TRBJ1-1
V: TRBV7-8
size: many
D: -
DNA: TGTGCCAGCAGCTTAGGCTTGACAGCGAGACCTGAAGCTTTCTTT
CDR3: CASSLGLTARPEAFF

J: TRBJ2-3
V: TRBV20-1
size: -
D: -
DNA: TGCAGTGCACCAGCTTTAGGAAAGGGCTCTAGCACAGATACGCAGTATTTT
CDR3: CSAPALGKGSSTDTQYF

J: TRBJ1-1
V: TRBV15
size: -
D: -
DNA: TGTGCCACCAGCAGAGCTGCGGTGGGGAACACTGAAGCTTTCTTT
CDR3: CATSRAAVGNTEAFF

J: TRBJ2-3
V: TRBV20-1
size: -
D: TRBD2
DNA: TGCAGTGCTAGAGACCCGGCGGGGGGTAGCACAGATACGCAGTATTTT
CDR3: CSARDPAGGSTDTQYF

J: TRBJ1-2
V: TRBV19
size: few
D: -
DNA: TGTGCCACCGGGACGGTGGGACACTATGGCTACACCTTC
CDR3: CATGTVGHYGYTF

J: TRBJ1-3
V: TRBV5-8
size: -
D: -
DNA: TGCGCCAGCAGCATCACAGGAGGTGGAAACACCATATATTTT
CDR3: CASSITGGGNTIYF

J: TRBJ2-1
V: TRBV7-8
size: many
D: -
DNA: TGTGCCAGCAGCTTGAGTTTTCAGGGGAATGAGCAGTTCTTC
CDR3: CASSLSFQGNEQFF

J: TRBJ1-5
V: TRBV4-1
size: -
D: TRBD1
DNA: TGCGCCAGCAGCCAAGGCCAGGGGGCAGGTCAGCCCCAGCATTTT
CDR3: CASSQGQGAGQPQHF

J: TRBJ2-6
V: TRBV2
size: few
D: TRBD2
DNA: TGTGCCAGCAGACGACTAGCGGGTGACTTCTCTGGGGCCAACGTCCTGACTTTC
CDR3: CASRRLAGDFSGANVLTF

J: TRBJ2-1
V: TRBV20-1
size: -
D: TRBD2
DNA: TGCAGTGCTAGAGATGACCTAGCGGGAGAGATGCGTAGGGACAATGAGCAGTTCTTC
CDR3: CSARDDLAGEMRRDNEQFF

J: TRBJ1-1
V: TRBV10-2
size: -
D: -
DNA: TGCGCCAGCAGTGAGTCTACGGGGAGCACTGAAGCTTTCTTT
CDR3: CASSESTGSTEAFF

J: TRBJ1-6
V: TRBV12-3/TRBV12-4
size: -
D: -
DNA: TGTGCCAGCAGTTTGACGGGGCTGCACTCACCCCTCCACTTT
CDR3: CASSLTGLHSPLHF